This T cell receptor (beta chain) was sequenced in a study of T cell responses to AZD1222 COVID-19 vaccine. Only in-frame clones appear in the TCRdb table, and some are missing; sequencing was by immunoSEQ multiplex PCR. The sample holds some 140,000 clones, 80% to 90% seen once. The ends were cut back, 2 bases at V and 0 bases at J, with 8 bases in the middle. Germline CDR1 and CDR2: SGDLS and YYNGEE. CDR3 length equals 14 residues. With regard to this clone: This sample also contains other DNA sequences that code for the same CDR3.

Sequenced here: peripheral blood, sampled on day 0 of MenACWY control vaccination. The receptor comes from an adult in good health. The rearrangement links TRBV9 to TRBJ1-1; no firm D call. The CDR3 bases are TGTGCCAGCAGCGTCGGAGGGATGAACACTGAAGCTTTCTTT. Its translation: CASSVGGMNTEAFF.